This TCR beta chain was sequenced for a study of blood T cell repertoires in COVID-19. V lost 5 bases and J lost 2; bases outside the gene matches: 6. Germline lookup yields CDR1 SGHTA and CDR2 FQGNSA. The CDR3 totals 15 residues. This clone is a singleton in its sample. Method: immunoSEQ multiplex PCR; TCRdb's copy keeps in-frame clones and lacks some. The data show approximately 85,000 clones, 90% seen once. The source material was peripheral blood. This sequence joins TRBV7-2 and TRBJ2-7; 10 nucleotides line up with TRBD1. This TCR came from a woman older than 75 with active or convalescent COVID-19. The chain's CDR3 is CASSRTGTGAYEQYF. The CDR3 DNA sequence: TGTGCCAGCAGCCGTACCGGGACAGGGGCCTACGAGCAGTACTTC.